This is a list of T cell receptor beta chains from one sample in a study of radiation and T cells in renal cell carcinoma. The assay was immunoSEQ multiplex PCR, and TCRdb's table has in-frame clones only and misses some. The sample holds more than 75,000 clones, 65% to 90% seen once. The material was blood, obtained from a patient whose treatment included radiotherapy and nephrectomy. The source of these receptors is a woman in her forties or fifties with renal cell carcinoma. CDR3s include the opening cysteine and the closing phenylalanine or tryptophan. Fields, in order: J gene, V gene, clone size, D gene, CDR3 DNA, CDR3 protein. The D gene is left open where the match is weak. Clone size is not always given. Where it is, it says once, few, many or a class for expanded clones.

TRBJ2-2 | TRBV6-6 | once | TRBD1 | TGTGCCAGCAGTTACTCAGGGGGCCGCACCGGGGAGCTGTTTTTT | CASSYSGGRTGELFF
TRBJ1-1 | TRBV4-2 | NA | NA | TGTGCCAGCAGCCAAGGGGCCCAGGGGACTGAAGCTTTCTTT | CASSQGAQGTEAFF
TRBJ1-2 | TRBV15 | NA | NA | TGTGCCACCAGCAGATACTCACAGGGAAACTATGGCTACACCTTC | CATSRYSQGNYGYTF
TRBJ1-3 | TRBV5-8 | NA | NA | TGTGCCAGCAGCTACCCACAGGGTATCAAGGGAAACACCATATATTTT | CASSYPQGIKGNTIYF
TRBJ1-1 | TRBV28 | NA | NA | TGTGCCACCCTTCCAACCGGAAGGACCCTGAACACTGAAGCTTTCTTT | CATLPTGRTLNTEAFF
TRBJ1-3 | TRBV15 | NA | NA | TGTGCCACCAGCAGAGATCCCCCACCTGAGAACACCATATATTTT | CATSRDPPPENTIYF
TRBJ2-5 | TRBV5-5 | NA | NA | TGTGCCAGCAGTTCTGGCGCCCCCGGAGAGACCCAGTACTTC | CASSSGAPGETQYF
TRBJ2-7 | TRBV7-9 | NA | NA | TGTGCCAGCAGCCCAGATTACTACGAGCAGTACTTC | CASSPDYYEQYF
TRBJ2-2 | TRBV9 | NA | NA | TGTGCCAGCAGCGTTCGACAGGTCAACACCGGGGAGCTGTTTTTT | CASSVRQVNTGELFF
TRBJ2-7 | TRBV6-5 | NA | TRBD2 | TGTGCCAGCAGCCGAGGAGCGGGGGGCCCGCGGCACTTC | CASSRGAGGPRHF
TRBJ2-5 | TRBV4-1 | NA | NA | TGCGCCAGCAGCCAAGGGAGAGGTGAGACCCAGTACTTC | CASSQGRGETQYF
TRBJ1-3 | TRBV5-5 | NA | TRBD1 | TGTGCCAGCAGCCTCGGGACAGGGGTCCGGAAGGGCACCATATATTTT | CASSLGTGVRKGTIYF
TRBJ1-2 | TRBV10-3 | NA | NA | TGTGCCATCAGGAGACCGGACAGTCAGGACACCTTC | CAIRRPDSQDTF
TRBJ2-7 | TRBV28 | NA | TRBD1 | TGTGCCAGCAGTTCGGGACAGGGCCCCTACGAGCAGTACTTC | CASSSGQGPYEQYF
TRBJ1-3 | TRBV6-5 | once | NA | TGTGCCAGCGGCAGGGGTAACTCTGGAAACACCATATATTTT | CASGRGNSGNTIYF
TRBJ2-3 | TRBV19 | NA | TRBD1 | TGTGCCAGCAAACAGACAGGGGTGGCGGACACAGATACGCAGTATTTT | CASKQTGVADTDTQYF
TRBJ2-5 | TRBV6-1 | NA | NA | TGTGCCAGCAGCGCGGACAGATCCCCACAAGAGACCCAGTACTTC | CASSADRSPQETQYF
TRBJ2-1 | TRBV7-2 | NA | TRBD2 | TGTGCCAGCAGACCAGCGGGGTCCGATGAGCAGTTCTTC | CASRPAGSDEQFF
TRBJ2-4 | TRBV6-5 | NA | NA | TGTGCCAGCACCACGGCAGGGGAAAACATTCAGTACTTC | CASTTAGENIQYF
TRBJ2-6 | TRBV5-4 | NA | TRBD1 | TGTGCCAGCAGCGCCCGGGACAGAGCTGGGGCCAACGTCCTGACTTTC | CASSARDRAGANVLTF
TRBJ2-7 | TRBV5-1 | NA | TRBD1 | TGCGCCAGCAGCTCGTTTAGGGACAGGGACGACGAGCAGTACTTC | CASSSFRDRDDEQYF
TRBJ2-5 | TRBV6-5 | NA | TRBD1 | TGTGCCAGCAGTCAGACAGGGTTAGAGACCCAGTACTTC | CASSQTGLETQYF
TRBJ2-2 | TRBV2 | once | TRBD1 | TGTGCCAGGCCGTGGGGACAGAGCAACACCGGGGAGCTGTTTTTT | CARPWGQSNTGELFF
TRBJ2-1 | TRBV2 | NA | NA | TGTGCCAGCAGTACCGGGTCAACCCGGAAAGAGCAGTTCTTC | CASSTGSTRKEQFF
TRBJ2-5 | TRBV7-9 | NA | TRBD2 | TGTGCCAGCAGCCGCCGGGAGGAGGAGACCCAGTACTTC | CASSRREEETQYF